A selection of T cell receptor beta chains follows, all from one sample in a study of CD8 T cells in ankylosing spondylitis. Each CDR3 protein is one row after TCRdb ran MiXCR on the 5' RACE reads. The repertoire holds hundreds of thousands of distinct CDR3 sequences, with 10% to 15% as singletons. The sequencing input was blood, either unsorted or a sorted T cell fraction (not recorded which). The source is a male donor with ankylosing spondylitis. The CDR3 runs from the conserved cysteine through the conserved F or W. Each record gives: CDR3 length, clone size, D gene, J gene, V gene, CDR3 protein, CDR3 DNA. A D gene is named only where the DNA matches it firmly. Clone size, where shown, is once, few, many, or a class for clones that have expanded.

length: 16; size: .; D: TRBD1; J: TRBJ1-2; V: TRBV5-1; CDR3: CASSPGQGLANYGYTF; DNA: TGCGCCAGCAGCCCGGGACAGGGACTAGCTAACTATGGCTACACCTTC
length: 12; size: few; D: TRBD2; J: TRBJ2-5; V: TRBV10-3; CDR3: CASGGFPETQYF; DNA: TGTGCCTCGGGAGGGTTCCCCGAGACCCAGTACTTC
length: 15; size: .; D: .; J: TRBJ1-1; V: TRBV9; CDR3: CASSVTGTKGTEAFF; DNA: TGTGCCAGCAGCGTCACCGGGACTAAGGGGACTGAAGCTTTCTTT
length: 14; size: few; D: TRBD1; J: TRBJ1-1; V: TRBV6-5; CDR3: CASSYPDRWGEAFF; DNA: TGTGCCAGCAGTTACCCGGACAGGTGGGGTGAAGCTTTCTTT
length: 16; size: few; D: TRBD2; J: TRBJ2-5; V: TRBV5-1; CDR3: CASSLATSGVGETQYF; DNA: TGCGCCAGCAGCTTGGCGACTAGCGGGGTCGGAGAGACCCAGTACTTC
length: 14; size: .; D: .; J: TRBJ2-5; V: TRBV9; CDR3: CASSVDAVRETQYF; DNA: TGTGCCAGCAGCGTAGATGCGGTTCGAGAGACCCAGTACTTC
length: 13; size: .; D: .; J: TRBJ2-7; V: TRBV5-4; CDR3: CASSRGRDVEQYF; DNA: TGTGCCAGCTCGCGGGGACGAGATGTAGAGCAGTACTTC
length: 13; size: few; D: TRBD1; J: TRBJ2-3; V: TRBV20-1; CDR3: CSAGQGATDTQYF; DNA: TGCAGTGCCGGACAGGGGGCAACAGATACGCAGTATTTT
length: 13; size: few; D: .; J: TRBJ1-1; V: TRBV6-4; CDR3: CASSEESNTEAFF; DNA: TGTGCCAGCAGTGAGGAGTCAAACACTGAAGCTTTCTTT
length: 14; size: many; D: .; J: TRBJ2-7; V: TRBV20-1; CDR3: CSAERAYSSYEQYF; DNA: TGCAGTGCTGAAAGAGCCTATAGCTCCTACGAGCAGTACTTC
length: 15; size: .; D: .; J: TRBJ1-3; V: TRBV6-5; CDR3: CASSYGYTVGNTIYF; DNA: TGTGCCAGCAGTTACGGCTACACCGTTGGAAACACCATATATTTT
length: 12; size: .; D: .; J: TRBJ2-5; V: TRBV7-2; CDR3: CASSWGVETQYF; DNA: TGTGCCAGCAGCTGGGGGGTTGAGACCCAGTACTTC
length: 14; size: .; D: .; J: TRBJ1-1; V: TRBV9; CDR3: CASSAGRGNTEAFF; DNA: TGTGCCAGCAGCGCCGGCAGGGGGAACACTGAAGCTTTCTTT
length: 14; size: few; D: .; J: TRBJ1-4; V: TRBV6-1; CDR3: CASSPTHGDEKLFF; DNA: TGTGCCAGCAGTCCGACACATGGGGATGAAAAACTGTTTTTT
length: 13; size: many; D: .; J: TRBJ2-7; V: TRBV4-2; CDR3: CASSPKNGVEQYF; DNA: TGTGCCAGCAGCCCAAAGAACGGTGTTGAGCAGTACTTC
length: 12; size: many; D: .; J: TRBJ2-5; V: TRBV20-1; CDR3: CSGLGIQETQYF; DNA: TGCAGTGGGCTGGGCATCCAAGAGACCCAGTACTTC
length: 15; size: few; D: .; J: TRBJ1-1; V: TRBV4-2; CDR3: CASSPLDTLNTEAFF; DNA: TGTGCCAGCAGCCCCTTGGACACTTTGAACACTGAAGCTTTCTTT
length: 15; size: few; D: .; J: TRBJ1-2; V: TRBV9; CDR3: CASSVNPRSNYGYTF; DNA: TGTGCCAGCAGCGTAAACCCGAGGTCTAACTATGGCTACACCTTC
length: 14; size: .; D: TRBD1; J: TRBJ2-3; V: TRBV5-1; CDR3: CASSPGTGADTQYF; DNA: TGCGCCAGCAGCCCAGGGACAGGGGCCGATACGCAGTATTTT
length: 13; size: many; D: .; J: TRBJ1-1; V: TRBV29-1; CDR3: CSCRGHRGTEAFF; DNA: TGCAGCTGTCGAGGACACCGCGGCACTGAAGCTTTCTTT
length: 14; size: few; D: .; J: TRBJ2-1; V: TRBV20-1; CDR3: CSTFNSQGNNEQFF; DNA: TGCAGTACCTTCAATTCCCAGGGGAACAATGAGCAGTTCTTC
length: 18; size: few; D: .; J: TRBJ2-1; V: TRBV24-1; CDR3: CATSDLRTDSFSYNEQFF; DNA: TGTGCCACCAGTGATCTCCGGACGGACTCCTTTTCCTACAATGAGCAGTTCTTC
length: 17; size: few; D: TRBD2; J: TRBJ2-1; V: TRBV20-1; CDR3: CCARATSGRSSYNEQFF; DNA: TGCTGTGCTAGAGCGACTAGCGGGAGAAGCTCCTACAATGAGCAGTTCTTC
length: 13; size: few; D: TRBD1; J: TRBJ1-5; V: TRBV20-1; CDR3: CSVHRGSNQPQHF; DNA: TGCAGTGTACACAGGGGAAGCAATCAGCCCCAGCATTTT
length: 14; size: many; D: .; J: TRBJ1-3; V: TRBV20-1; CDR3: CSAGQGYSGNTIYF; DNA: TGCAGTGCTGGGCAGGGTTACTCTGGAAACACCATATATTTT
length: 15; size: .; D: TRBD1; J: TRBJ1-5; V: TRBV6-1; CDR3: CASTQGQGAGQPQHF; DNA: TGTGCCAGCACTCAAGGACAGGGGGCGGGACAGCCCCAGCATTTT
length: 11; size: once; D: .; J: TRBJ2-1; V: TRBV11-1; CDR3: CASSLGTPQFF; DNA: TGTGCCAGCAGCCTCGGGACTCCCCAGTTCTTC
length: 14; size: .; D: .; J: TRBJ1-2; V: TRBV11-2; CDR3: CASSPSPGNYGYTF; DNA: TGTGCCAGCAGCCCATCCCCAGGGAACTACGGCTACACCTTC
length: 16; size: .; D: TRBD1; J: TRBJ2-7; V: TRBV5-1; CDR3: CASSLNPTGAADEQYF; DNA: TGCGCCAGCAGCTTGAACCCCACAGGGGCAGCGGACGAGCAGTACTTC
length: 14; size: few; D: .; J: TRBJ1-2; V: TRBV25-1; CDR3: CASSEYGGFYGYTF; DNA: TGTGCCAGCAGTGAATATGGAGGGTTCTATGGCTACACCTTC
length: 14; size: few; D: TRBD2; J: TRBJ2-1; V: TRBV20-1; CDR3: CSASGGGTYNEQFF; DNA: TGCAGTGCTAGTGGGGGAGGGACCTACAATGAGCAGTTCTTC
length: 14; size: few; D: .; J: TRBJ2-3; V: TRBV5-1; CDR3: CASSTGTVRDTQYF; DNA: TGCGCCAGCAGCACCGGGACCGTACGGGATACGCAGTATTTT
length: 15; size: .; D: .; J: TRBJ2-5; V: TRBV28; CDR3: CASSSIDSAQETQYF; DNA: TGTGCCAGCAGTTCTATCGACAGTGCACAAGAGACCCAGTACTTC
length: 14; size: .; D: .; J: TRBJ2-2; V: TRBV10-1; CDR3: CASSRLANTGELFF; DNA: TGCGCCAGCAGCCGACTAGCGAACACCGGGGAGCTGTTTTTT
length: 15; size: few; D: TRBD1; J: TRBJ1-1; V: TRBV6-5; CDR3: CASSWDRSLNTEAFF; DNA: TGTGCCAGCAGTTGGGACAGAAGTTTGAACACTGAAGCTTTCTTT
length: 14; size: few; D: .; J: TRBJ1-1; V: TRBV7-2; CDR3: CASSPQERNTEAFF; DNA: TGTGCCAGCAGCCCACAGGAGCGGAACACTGAAGCTTTCTTT
length: 13; size: .; D: .; J: TRBJ2-7; V: TRBV12-3/TRBV12-4; CDR3: CASRTAGGGEQYF; DNA: TGTGCCAGCAGAACCGCCGGGGGCGGAGAGCAGTACTTC
length: 15; size: few; D: .; J: TRBJ1-2; V: TRBV5-1; CDR3: CASSLGPGGLYGYTF; DNA: TGCGCCAGCAGCTTGGGCCCCGGTGGATTATATGGCTACACCTTC
length: 14; size: few; D: .; J: TRBJ2-1; V: TRBV15; CDR3: CATSNEVSYNEQFF; DNA: TGTGCCACCAGCAACGAGGTTTCCTACAATGAGCAGTTCTTC
length: 14; size: few; D: .; J: TRBJ2-1; V: TRBV28; CDR3: CASSFPSRYNEQFF; DNA: TGTGCCAGCAGTTTCCCCTCCCGTTACAATGAGCAGTTCTTC
length: 11; size: many; D: .; J: TRBJ2-1; V: TRBV29-1; CDR3: CSVDSDKEQFF; DNA: TGCAGCGTTGACTCAGACAAGGAGCAGTTCTTC
length: 14; size: few; D: .; J: TRBJ2-7; V: TRBV11-1; CDR3: CASRNAGVPREQYF; DNA: TGTGCCAGCAGAAACGCAGGGGTGCCTCGCGAGCAGTACTTC
length: 14; size: .; D: .; J: TRBJ2-7; V: TRBV20-1; CDR3: CSARDRRGFREQYF; DNA: TGCAGTGCTAGAGATCGAAGAGGATTTCGGGAGCAGTACTTC
length: 12; size: few; D: .; J: TRBJ2-6; V: TRBV20-1; CDR3: CSGGAGANVLTF; DNA: TGCAGTGGGGGTGCTGGGGCCAACGTCCTGACTTTC
length: 14; size: few; D: .; J: TRBJ1-1; V: TRBV5-1; CDR3: CASRGIRVGTEAFF; DNA: TGCGCCAGCAGGGGGATCAGGGTGGGGACTGAAGCTTTCTTT
length: 11; size: .; D: .; J: TRBJ1-5; V: TRBV12-3/TRBV12-4; CDR3: CASGPLEPQHF; DNA: TGTGCCAGCGGACCCTTGGAGCCCCAGCATTTT
length: 14; size: .; D: .; J: TRBJ2-1; V: TRBV4-3; CDR3: CASSQGLGINEQFF; DNA: TGCGCCAGCAGCCAAGGTCTAGGGATCAATGAGCAGTTCTTC
length: 15; size: many; D: .; J: TRBJ2-3; V: TRBV20-1; CDR3: CSATNRRDSTDTQYF; DNA: TGCAGTGCTACCAACCGCAGGGATTCCACAGATACGCAGTATTTT
length: 16; size: .; D: .; J: TRBJ1-6; V: TRBV20-1; CDR3: CSARKPWAGNNSPLHF; DNA: TGCAGTGCTAGAAAACCTTGGGCAGGGAATAATTCACCCCTCCACTTT
length: 14; size: .; D: TRBD1; J: TRBJ2-7; V: TRBV7-3; CDR3: CASSLDRARNEQYF; DNA: TGTGCCAGCAGCCTGGACAGGGCCAGGAACGAGCAGTACTTC
length: 16; size: few; D: TRBD1; J: TRBJ1-1; V: TRBV4-2; CDR3: CASQLDRGAGVTEAFF; DNA: TGTGCCAGCCAACTGGACAGGGGAGCCGGGGTCACTGAAGCTTTCTTT